The 26 T cell receptor beta chains given below trace back to one sample, sequenced in a study of blood T cells in healthy people across ages. The use of a sample-barcoded 5' primer and a J-beta primer mix characterized a second PCR of about 6 to 12 cycles. TCRdb re-called the 5' RACE reads through MiXCR, storing one row per CDR3 protein. The sample lists around 990,000 distinct CDR3 sequences; under 30% were seen once. This same sample was also taken into another study, of T cells of mothers and their children.

The material sequenced was blood. The source is a girl aged 2 to 9 in good health.

The chain has TRBV6-5 and TRBJ2-5; D possibly corresponds to TRBD1 (5 bases). Germline values: CDR1 MNHEY, CDR2 SVGAGI. The germline V and J ends were trimmed by 8 bases and 4 bases, with 20 bases remaining between them. The CDR3 has 15 amino acids. CDR3 in DNA: TGTGCCAGCGGAAAAGTACAGGATCTCCGAGAGACCCAGTACTTC. This translates into CASGKVQDLRETQYF.

Many counts were recorded for this clonotype. V usage is TRBV29-1 and J usage is TRBJ2-5; D unresolved. This CDR3 spans 16 amino acids. The ends were cut back, 0 bases at V and 0 bases at J, with 14 bases in the middle. Germline loops: CDR1 SQVTM, CDR2 ANQGSEA. CDR3 coding DNA: TGCAGCGTTGAAGATCCTGGGTACAGCGACCAAGAGACCCAGTACTTC. It codes for CSVEDPGYSDQETQYF.

This clonotype was seen a few times. The chain employs TRBV7-9 and TRBJ2-3; D may match TRBD1 or TRBD2 (5 bases each). This CDR3 is built from 15 residues. Trimming removed 0 bases from V and 5 bases from J, with 12 bases in between. Germline V CDR1 and CDR2: SEHNR, FQNEAQ (reference sequence). CDR3 DNA: TGTGCCAGCAGCTTAGCGGGAGCTCAGGGAGATACGCAGTATTTT. Protein: CASSLAGAQGDTQYF. The variable domain in full, completed from reference TRBV7-9 and TRBJ2-3, reads DTGVSQNPRHKITKRGQNVTFRCDPISEHNRLYWYRQTLGQGPEFLTYFQNEAQLEKSRLLSDRFSAERPKGSFSTLEIQRTEQGDSAMYLCASSLAGAQGDTQYFGPGTRLTVL.

In its sample, this clonotype was seen a few times. The chain is built from TRBV12-3 or TRBV12-4 and TRBJ2-7, with D perhaps matching TRBD1 or TRBD2 (7 bases each). CDR3 length: 14 amino acids. The ends were cut back, 6 bases at V and 5 bases at J, with 17 bases in the middle. The CDR3 DNA reads TGTGCCAGCAGCCGAACAGGGGCGGGGGACGAGCAGTACTTC. This codes for CASSRTGAGDEQYF.

This clonotype was observed a few times. The germline gene is not matched at one end of the junction; a read error may be the cause. This chain uses TRBV6-2 or TRBV6-3 with TRBJ1-1; perhaps TRBD1 as D (5 bases). The V gene's germline CDR1 is MNHEY and CDR2 SVGEGT. This CDR3 is 13 amino acids long. DNA for the CDR3: TGTGCCAGCAGTTGGGGCTCGAACATTGAAGCTTTCTTT. This gives the protein CASSWGSNIEAFF.

This chain uses TRBV7-9 with TRBJ2-5; a weak D match, TRBD2 (5 bases). Matching the DNA end better, TRBJ2-1 makes the J call doubtful. CDR1 SEHNR and CDR2 FQNEAQ come from the germline V gene (reference sequence). The CDR3 has 14 amino acids. CDR3 DNA sequence: TGTGCCAGCAGCTCCACTAGTACGGGCAATGAGCAGTTCTTC. It specifies CASSSTSTGNEQFF.

The gene calls are TRBV6-1 and TRBJ2-6; D tentatively fits TRBD1 or TRBD2 (5 bases each). V was shortened by 2 bases and J by 0 bases, with 14 bases between the two germline ends. This CDR3 has 18 residues. Germline values: CDR1 MNHNS, CDR2 SASEGT. As DNA, the CDR3 is TGTGCCAGCAGTGAATGGGGCCCCGGACTCTCTGGGGCCAACGTCCTGACTTTC. It is translated as CASSEWGPGLSGANVLTF.

This clonotype has a handful of counts. The V and J genes are TRBV12-5 and TRBJ1-2, with D possibly TRBD1 on 6 matching bases. Germline CDR1 reads LGHNT; CDR2 reads FRNRAP. V dropped 6 bases and J dropped 7 bases, with 18 bases sitting between them. The CDR3 is made up of 14 amino acids. CDR3 sequence (DNA): TGTGCTAGTGGCACGGGGGCATGGGACACTGGCTACACCTTC. This codes for CASGTGAWDTGYTF.

The rearrangement links TRBV7-9 to TRBJ1-1; the D is unclear. The V end was cut by 2 bases, the J end by 3 bases, with 10 bases between. CDR3 size: 14 residues. CDR1 is SEHNR and CDR2 is FQNEAQ in the germline V gene (reference sequence). The CDR3 bases are TGTGCCAGCAGCTTAAATTGGGGTGACACTGAAGCTTTCTTT. Protein: CASSLNWGDTEAFF.

V gene TRBV29-1 combines with J gene TRBJ2-5; D possibly corresponds to TRBD2 (6 bases). The CDR3 spans 14 residues. The V gene lost 3 bases and the J gene lost 5 bases, with 16 bases spanning the gap. From germline, CDR1 is SQVTM and CDR2 ANQGSEA. CDR3 sequence: CSVEGGSGWETQYF. The CDR3 DNA is TGCAGCGTTGAGGGGGGAAGCGGGTGGGAGACCCAGTACTTC. Looking up the rest from reference TRBV29-1 and TRBJ2-5 gives the full variable domain: SAVISQKPSRDICQRGTSLTIQCQVDSQVTMMFWYRQQPGQSLTLIATANQGSEATYESGFVIDKFPISRPNLTFSTLTVSNMSPEDSSIYLCSVEGGSGWETQYFGPGTRLLVL.

V usage is TRBV19 and J usage is TRBJ2-7, with 10 bases aligning to TRBD2. Germline assignment: CDR1 LNHDA and CDR2 SQIVND (reference sequence). This CDR3 contains 13 residues. J gave up 2 bases and V 10 bases, and 5 bases lay outside the gene matches. The CDR3 nucleotides read TGTGCCACCCTAGCGGGAGAAACCTACGAGCAGTACTTC. Protein: CATLAGETYEQYF.

V is TRBV7-9 and J is TRBJ2-5; D gene uncertain. Gene TRBJ2-1 matches the end of the DNA better, so the J call may be wrong. This CDR3 contains 15 residues. Germline loops: CDR1 SEHNR, CDR2 FQNEAQ (reference sequence). The CDR3 loop is CASSSATPPGNEQFF. CDR3 DNA: TGTGCCAGCAGCTCAGCGACTCCTCCTGGAAATGAGCAGTTCTTC.

J is TRBJ2-5 and V is TRBV6-2 or TRBV6-3; weak D call: TRBD2 (6 bases). Deletions cut 3 bases from V and 7 bases from J, with 15 bases between. CDR3 length: 14 residues. Germline CDR1 MNHEY, CDR2 SVGEGT. Written as DNA, the CDR3 is TGTGCCAGCAGTTATGCCGGGAGTAGGGGGACCCAGTACTTC. Protein product: CASSYAGSRGTQYF.

The chain couples TRBV4-3 to TRBJ1-2; D might be TRBD1 (6 bases). CDR3 length: 15 amino acids. Trimming cost V 4 bases and J 3 bases, with 15 bases left between them. Germline CDR1 LGHNA, CDR2 YSLEER. This chain's CDR3 is CASSPYVGGYYGYTF. The CDR3 bases are TGCGCCAGCAGCCCGTACGTAGGGGGATACTATGGCTACACCTTC.

This clonotype appeared a few times. Germline and junction disagree at one end, which may indicate a read error. The chain uses TRBV6-1 and TRBJ2-5; 7 nucleotides align to TRBD1. The CDR3 loop spans 16 amino acids. Germline CDR1 is MNHNS and CDR2 is SASEGT. In DNA, the CDR3 is TGCGCCAGCAGTGGACGAGCGGACAGGAGTTTAGAGACCCAGTACTTC. Protein product: CASSGRADRSLETQYF.

This clonotype was seen only a few times. J is TRBJ2-7 and V is TRBV7-9; 9 bases match TRBD1. CDR3 length: 16 residues. Per the germline V gene, CDR1 is SEHNR and CDR2 is FQNEAQ (reference sequence). V was pared by 5 bases and J by 4 bases, with 12 bases of the junction left unmatched. CDR3 DNA sequence: TGTGCCAGCAGCCCAACCACCGGACAGGGGATTTACGAGCAGTACTTC. Its translation: CASSPTTGQGIYEQYF.

This clonotype was seen only a few times. A junction end diverges from the germline sequence, so it may reflect a read error. The chain combines TRBV7-7 with TRBJ2-3; D gene unclear. The CDR3 is 13 residues long. From germline, CDR1 is SSHAT and CDR2 FNYEAQ (reference sequence). The CDR3: CASSSSSTDTQYF. The CDR3 DNA sequence: TGTGCTAGCAGCTCTTCCTCCACAGATACGCAGTATTTT.

This clonotype came up a few times. The genes are TRBV15 and TRBJ2-4; 8 bases align to TRBD2. The V and J ends lost 1 base and 0 bases, in that order; junction bases with no gene match: 11. The CDR3 runs to 19 residues. Germline V gene sequence: CDR1 LNHNV, CDR2 YYDKDF (reference sequence). CDR3 protein: CATSRGVAGGVKAKNIQYF. The CDR3 coding sequence is TGTGCCACCAGCAGAGGCGTCGCGGGGGGAGTGAAAGCCAAAAACATTCAGTACTTC.

This clonotype has a handful of counts. The chain combines TRBV5-6 with TRBJ2-5, with 9 bases matching TRBD2. Trimming at V came to 2 bases and at J to 5 bases, leaving 7 bases not matched to a gene. The germline V gene encodes CDR1 SGHDT and CDR2 YYEEEE. CDR3 length equals 15 residues. This chain's CDR3 is CASSFSGSGGETQYF. The CDR3 coding sequence is TGTGCCAGCAGCTTTAGCGGGAGCGGTGGGGAGACCCAGTACTTC.

The CDR3 sequence is CASSSQVSNSYNEQFF. CDR3 nucleotide sequence: TGTGCCAGCAGCTCCCAAGTCTCGAACTCCTACAATGAGCAGTTCTTC. The chain employs TRBV7-2 and TRBJ2-1; D is ambiguous. The V gene's germline CDR1 is SGHTA and CDR2 FQGNSA. The ends were cut back, 4 bases at V and 0 bases at J, with 13 bases in the middle. This CDR3 contains 16 residues. Full variable domain (remainder filled in from reference TRBV7-2 and TRBJ2-1): GAGVSQSPSNKVTEKGKDVELRCDPISGHTALYWYRQSLGQGLEFLIYFQGNSAPDKSGLPSDRFSAERTGGSVSTLTIQRTQQEDSAVYLCASSSQVSNSYNEQFFGPGTRLTVL.

This chain joins TRBV7-9 and TRBJ2-5; 11 nucleotides match TRBD2. The J call is doubtful: the DNA matches TRBJ2-1 better. Germline V gene data show CDR1 as SEHNR and CDR2 as FQNEAQ (reference sequence). CDR3 length: 13 residues. The CDR3 sequence is CASSLDGLAGQFF. CDR3 nucleotides: TGTGCCAGCAGCTTAGATGGACTAGCGGGGCAGTTCTTC.

In this sample, this clonotype turned up a few times. The chain employs TRBV3-1 and TRBJ2-5; a possible D gene is TRBD1 (6 bases). The CDR3 extends over 14 amino acids. The V and J ends lost 6 bases and 3 bases respectively, with 14 bases between them. The germline gives CDR1 LGHDT, CDR2 YNNKEL (reference sequence). CDR3 amino acids: CASRFLDRKETQYF. The CDR3 bases are TGTGCCAGCAGGTTCTTGGACAGAAAAGAGACCCAGTACTTC.

This clonotype was found a few times. This chain connects TRBV29-1 to TRBJ2-7, with 7 positions matching TRBD1. This CDR3 has 13 residues. The germline gives CDR1 SQVTM, CDR2 ANQGSEA. Losses at the gene ends were 2 bases for V and 6 bases for J; bases not matched to a gene: 7. The CDR3 bases are TGCAGCGTTGAACCCCGGGACAGAGGCGAGCAGTACTTC. Its protein is CSVEPRDRGEQYF.

This clonotype was seen more than once but under ten times. The chain is built from TRBV9 and TRBJ2-3; D remains ambiguous. The CDR3 has 17 amino acids. The V and J ends lost 0 bases and 6 bases respectively, with 20 bases between them. Germline V gene lookup returns CDR1 SGDLS and CDR2 YYNGEE. Written as DNA, the CDR3 is TGTGCCAGCAGCGTAGCCTACAAGCGCCCCTCCAACGATACGCAGTATTTT. It translates to CASSVAYKRPSNDTQYF.

This clonotype was found a few times. V gene TRBV7-2 combines with J gene TRBJ2-7; TRBD2 matches at 8 bases. Germline trimming cut 6 bases from V and 3 bases from J; bases unmatched to any gene: 13. CDR1 SGHTA and CDR2 FQGNSA come from the germline V gene. The CDR3 covers 16 residues. In DNA form, the CDR3 reads TGTGCCAGCAGTTTAAGATTTAGCGGGGCCAGCTACGAGCAGTACTTC. This codes for CASSLRFSGASYEQYF.

The V gene is TRBV6-4, the J gene TRBJ2-7, with 12 bases fitting TRBD2. The junction had 5 bases not matched to a gene; V was cut back by 10 bases and J by 1 base. This CDR3 region has 14 residues. Germline V gene lookup returns CDR1 MRHNA and CDR2 SNTAGT. The CDR3 reads CAIIGLAGSYEQYF. The CDR3 DNA reads TGTGCCATCATAGGACTAGCGGGATCCTACGAGCAGTACTTC.